This TCR beta chain was captured in a study of CD8 T cells in Susac syndrome. In contrast to the negatively isolated CD8+ and CD4+ T cells, TEMRA cells were FACS-enriched. Germline lookup yields CDR1 MNHNY and CDR2 SVGAGI (reference sequence). V shed 10 bases and J shed 3 bases, with 16 bases lying between them. CDR3 size: 13 residues. Random-hexamer reverse transcription was applied to about 0.5 to 1 ug RNA. TCRdb reprocessed the immunoSEQ multiplex PCR reads with MiXCR, giving one entry per CDR3 protein. Here the sample spans about 76,000 distinct CDR3 sequences, around 93% being singletons. Sequenced input: CD8+ T cells from PBMCs. The clonotype was recovered from a human donor with Susac syndrome. The chain has TRBV6-6 and TRBJ2-7; D remains ambiguous. The CDR3 loop is CATKGDNFYEQYF. DNA of the CDR3: TGTGCCACCAAGGGCGACAACTTCTACGAGCAGTACTTC.